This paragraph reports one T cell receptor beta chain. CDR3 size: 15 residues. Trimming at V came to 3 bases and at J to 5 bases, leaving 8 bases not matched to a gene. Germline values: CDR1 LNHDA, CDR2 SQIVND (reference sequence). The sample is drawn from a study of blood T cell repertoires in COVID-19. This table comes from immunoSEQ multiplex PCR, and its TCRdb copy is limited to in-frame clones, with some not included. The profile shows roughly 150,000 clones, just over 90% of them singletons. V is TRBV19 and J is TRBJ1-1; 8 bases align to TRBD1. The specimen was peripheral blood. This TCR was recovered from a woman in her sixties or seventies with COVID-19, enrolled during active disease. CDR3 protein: CASSMGTGLVTEAFF. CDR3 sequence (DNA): TGTGCCAGTAGTATGGGGACAGGTTTGGTTACTGAAGCTTTCTTT.